The subject of this entry is one T cell receptor beta chain. Its antigen remains undetermined. No qualities accompany the bases; no much larger clone lies one base away. This sample was included in a study of blood T cell repertoires in COVID-19 (dated by TCRdb to about 2020). Turning to the overall study: Samples from collaborators originated in the United States, Italy and Spain and spanned both the acute and convalescent phases of COVID-19. The repertoires were released in a freely available public database meant as a resource for research on the immune response to SARS-CoV-2. Where HLA class I and class II types were available, the types were taken from metadata supplied by the sample provider, not from assay-based typing. The prospective study material was composed of cDNA or gDNA derived from T cells, B-cell-depleted T cells, or PBMCs. Subjects who had been exposed to COVID-19, were actively infected with it, or had recovered from it provided the deeply sampled blood TCRbeta repertoires that made up the dataset. The sample metadata nearly always contained a de-identified subject ID, COVID-19 status, age in years and sex. The samples were drawn from the first 160 participants of the ongoing ImmuneRACE study and from 1,254 subjects provided by 6 global collaborators. General conclusions and limits of the study: The quantity of clinical and demographic metadata differed by source and by participant and was supplied without curation.

One collaborating source in Seattle enrolled patients while the patients were actively infected and followed the patients over time throughout the course of disease. Whole blood was collected in K2EDTA tubes by collaborating institutions according to the institutions' own protocols. For TCRbeta analysis, collaborator samples were shipped as frozen whole blood, as isolated PBMCs, or as DNA extracted from either sample type. The CDR3 runs 14 amino acids, cysteine and phenylalanine included. The CDR3 DNA has 42 bases and is translated from base 1. The germline V gene sets CDR1 to LGHNA and CDR2 to YSLEER. V and J are truncated by 0 bases and 7 bases respectively, leaving an intervening sequence of 10 bases. The immunoSEQ Assay, a bias-controlled multiplex PCR, was used to amplify TCRbeta CDR3 regions from genomic DNA. Turning to the authors' computational methods: Nucleated cell counts per sample were estimated from amplification of reference gene primers within the assay. To quantify the absolute abundance of each unique TCRbeta CDR3 rearrangement, sequence reads were collapsed and filtered. Productive Simpson clonality was computed per sample as the square root of Simpson's diversity index over productive rearrangements. Here the immuneACCESS table is served through TCRdb, limited to in-frame sequences with V and J called. Missing clones are a known gap in these copies; in checked studies unresolved V genes cover under half, and the rest lacks a known reason. V and J calls and clone size are copied from that table; D and trimming were computed from the DNA. The sample contains fewer than 200,000 clones, approximately 85% of them found a single time. Approximately 5.4% of the sample is taken by the ten largest.

Sequencing input: peripheral blood. This TCR derives from a woman between 50 and 59 years old with COVID-19, enrolled during active disease. The sequence joins TRBV4-3 to TRBJ1-5; TRBD1 is a possible D gene, resting on 5 matching bases. At the DNA level, the sequence is TGCGCCAGCAGCCAAGAGGGGGGGGTACAGCCCCAGCATTTT. This gives the protein CASSQEGGVQPQHF.